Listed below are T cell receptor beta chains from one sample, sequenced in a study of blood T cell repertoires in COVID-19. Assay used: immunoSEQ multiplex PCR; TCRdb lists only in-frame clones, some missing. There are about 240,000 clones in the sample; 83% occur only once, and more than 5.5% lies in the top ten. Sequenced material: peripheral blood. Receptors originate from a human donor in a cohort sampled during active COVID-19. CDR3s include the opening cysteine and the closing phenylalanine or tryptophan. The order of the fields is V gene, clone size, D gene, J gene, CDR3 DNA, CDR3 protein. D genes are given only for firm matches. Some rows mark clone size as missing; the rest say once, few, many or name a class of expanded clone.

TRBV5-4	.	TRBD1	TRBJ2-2	TGTGCCAGCAGCTCCCCGGGACAGGGGAACACCGGGGAGCTGTTTTTT	CASSSPGQGNTGELFF
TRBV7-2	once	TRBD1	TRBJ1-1	TGTGCCAGCAGCCCTTGGACAGGACGGAACACTGAAGCTTTCTTT	CASSPWTGRNTEAFF
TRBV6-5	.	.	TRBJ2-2	TGTGCCAGCAGGCGGGACAGCGCGAACACCGGGGAGCTGTTTTTT	CASRRDSANTGELFF
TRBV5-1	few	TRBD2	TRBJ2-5	TGCGCCAGCAGCTTCCGGGCGGGAGGGCAAGAGACCCAGTACTTC	CASSFRAGGQETQYF
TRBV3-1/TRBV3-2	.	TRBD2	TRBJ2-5	TGTGCCAGCAGCCCTAGCGGACCGGGGGAGACCCAGTACTTC	CASSPSGPGETQYF
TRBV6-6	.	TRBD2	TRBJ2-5	TGTGCCACCCGACTAGCCAGCCAAGAGACCCAGTACTTC	CATRLASQETQYF
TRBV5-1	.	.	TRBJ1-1	TGCGCCAGCTCCACAGGGAACACTGAAGCTTTCTTT	CASSTGNTEAFF
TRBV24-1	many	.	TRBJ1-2	TGTGCCACCAGAGGGGGAGACTATGGCTACACCTTC	CATRGGDYGYTF
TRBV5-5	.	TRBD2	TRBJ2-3	TGTGCCAGCAGCCCCTTAGCGGGAGTATCGGGAGGAGGCACAGATACGCAGTATTTT	CASSPLAGVSGGGTDTQYF
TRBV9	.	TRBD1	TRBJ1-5	TGTGCCAGCAGCGTAGAGGGACAGGGGGATCAGCCCCAGCATTTT	CASSVEGQGDQPQHF
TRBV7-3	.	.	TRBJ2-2	TGTGCCAGCAGCCTCGACATAATAACATACACCGGGGAGCTGTTTTTT	CASSLDIITYTGELFF
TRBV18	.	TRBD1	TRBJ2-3	TGTGCCAGCTCACCTGCGGGACAGGAAATTCTAGATACGCAGTATTTT	CASSPAGQEILDTQYF
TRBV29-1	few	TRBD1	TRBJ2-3	TGCAGCGTTGAAGTGACAGGGGGCAGTGATACGCAGTATTTT	CSVEVTGGSDTQYF
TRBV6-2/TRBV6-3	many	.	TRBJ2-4	TGTGCCAGCAGTTATCCTACCTGGGGGACTGGGAAAAACATTCAGTACTTC	CASSYPTWGTGKNIQYF
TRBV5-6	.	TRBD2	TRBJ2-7	TGTGCCAGCAGCCGGGGAGGGCCGGCCTACGAGCAGTACTTC	CASSRGGPAYEQYF
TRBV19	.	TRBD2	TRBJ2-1	TGTGCCAGTAGCGCCGCGGACAGGGGACTAGCGGGGGGACGCTCCTACAATGAGCAGTTCTTC	CASSAADRGLAGGRSYNEQFF
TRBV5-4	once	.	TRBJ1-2	TGTGCCATGGCCGCTGGAGGATATAACTATGGCTACACCTTC	CAMAAGGYNYGYTF
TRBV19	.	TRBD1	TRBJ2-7	TGTGCCAGTAGTAAGACAGGGGAATTTTACGAGCAGTACTTC	CASSKTGEFYEQYF
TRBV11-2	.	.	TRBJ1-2	TGTGCCAGCACCCTTGAAACTTCTAACTATGGCTACACCTTC	CASTLETSNYGYTF
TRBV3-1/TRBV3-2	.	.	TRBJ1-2	TGTGCCAGCAGCCAAGATCAGGCAGCACCATATGGCTACACCTTC	CASSQDQAAPYGYTF
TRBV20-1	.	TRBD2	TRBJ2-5	TGCAGTGCTAGTGAGGCGGGGGGGCCAGTAGAGACCCAGTACTTC	CSASEAGGPVETQYF
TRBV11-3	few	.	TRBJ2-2	TGTGCCAGCAGCTTACAGGGAACCGGGGAGCTGTTTTTT	CASSLQGTGELFF
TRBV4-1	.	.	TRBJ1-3	TGCGCCAGCAGCCAAGATCGCAGCAACCAGGCTCGAAGAAACACCATATATTTT	CASSQDRSNQARRNTIYF
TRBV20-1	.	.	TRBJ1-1	TGCAGTGCTAATAAAGAAGAGGGAGCTTTCTTT	CSANKEEGAFF
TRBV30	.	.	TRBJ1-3	TGTGCCTGGAGTGTACCTGCAGGCTCTGGAAACACCATATATTTT	CAWSVPAGSGNTIYF
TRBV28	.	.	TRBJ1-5	TGTGCCAGCAGTTTAGTCAGGAATAGCAATCAGCCCCAGCATTTT	CASSLVRNSNQPQHF
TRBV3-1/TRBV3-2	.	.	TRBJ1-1	TGTGCCAGCAGCCAAGGGGGGCACACTGAAGCTTTCTTT	CASSQGGHTEAFF
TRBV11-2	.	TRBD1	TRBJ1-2	TGTGCCAGCAGCTTAGCCCACCTTGCCGGACAGGGAAACGGCTACACCTTC	CASSLAHLAGQGNGYTF
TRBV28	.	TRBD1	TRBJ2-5	TGTGCCAGCAATTTGTCAGGGGGCGCAGGAGAGACCCAGTACTTC	CASNLSGGAGETQYF
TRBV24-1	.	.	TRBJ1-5	TGTGCCATCGCTACAGGCAATCAGCCCCAGCATTTT	CAIATGNQPQHF
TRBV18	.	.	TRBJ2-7	TGTGCCAGCTCACCAGGTGAGGGCGAGCAGTACTTC	CASSPGEGEQYF
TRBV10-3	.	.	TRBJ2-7	TGTGCCATCAGTGCAGGGGTGGACGAGCAGTACTTC	CAISAGVDEQYF
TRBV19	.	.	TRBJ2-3	TGTGCCAGTAGTATAATCGCGGGAACCACAGATACGCAGTATTTT	CASSIIAGTTDTQYF
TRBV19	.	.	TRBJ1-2	TGTGCCAGTAGTAGAGAGAGTAACTATGGCTACACCTTC	CASSRESNYGYTF
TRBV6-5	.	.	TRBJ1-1	TGTGCCAGCAGCGGGGAGACGAACACTGAAGCTTTCTTT	CASSGETNTEAFF
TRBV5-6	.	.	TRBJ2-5	TGTGCCAGCAGCTTGGGGTCGGGGTACCAAGAGACCCAGTACTTC	CASSLGSGYQETQYF
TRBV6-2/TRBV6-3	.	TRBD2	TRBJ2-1	TGTGCCAGCAGTTACTCGGGCCAAACTAGCGGGAGCTACAATGAGCAGTTCTTC	CASSYSGQTSGSYNEQFF
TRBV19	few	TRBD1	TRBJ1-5	TGTGCCAGTCTGGGGTCCGGGACAGACTACAATCAGCCCCAGCATTTT	CASLGSGTDYNQPQHF
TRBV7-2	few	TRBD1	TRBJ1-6	TGTGCCAGCAGCTTAGACAGGGGGCTGAGTTCACCCCTCCACTTT	CASSLDRGLSSPLHF
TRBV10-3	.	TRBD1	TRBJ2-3	TGTGCCATCAGTGCCTCGGGACAGGGGGCTGGAGATACGCAGTATTTT	CAISASGQGAGDTQYF
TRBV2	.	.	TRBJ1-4	TGTGCCAGCAGTGAAGGGGGCGATGAAAAACTGTTTTTT	CASSEGGDEKLFF
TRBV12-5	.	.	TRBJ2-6	TGTGCTAGTGGTTCCCTAGGAGACTCTAGGGCCAACGTCCTGACTTTC	CASGSLGDSRANVLTF
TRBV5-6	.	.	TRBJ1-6	TGTGCCAGCAGCGTTGGGACCGGACAGTTTAATTCACCCCTCCACTTT	CASSVGTGQFNSPLHF
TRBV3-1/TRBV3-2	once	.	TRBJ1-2	TGTGCCAGCAGCGGGGGGTGGGCCGACTATGGCTACACCTTC	CASSGGWADYGYTF
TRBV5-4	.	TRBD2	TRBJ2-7	TGTGCCAGCAGACCTGGTCCGGGACTAGCGGGGGGCATATACGAGCAGTACTTC	CASRPGPGLAGGIYEQYF
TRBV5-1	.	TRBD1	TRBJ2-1	TGCGCCAGCAGCTTCTCGGGACAGGGCTTCAATGAGCAGTTCTTC	CASSFSGQGFNEQFF
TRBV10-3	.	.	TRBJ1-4	TGTGCCATCAGTGCCCGGGGGAATGAAAAACTGTTTTTT	CAISARGNEKLFF
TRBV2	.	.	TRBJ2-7	TGTGCCAGCAGTGAAAATTCGTACGAGCAGTACTTC	CASSENSYEQYF
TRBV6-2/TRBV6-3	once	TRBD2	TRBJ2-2	TGTGCCAGCAGTTCCCTGGCGGGGGACCAGAACACCGGGGAGCTGTTTTTT	CASSSLAGDQNTGELFF
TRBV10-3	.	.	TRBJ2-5	TGTGCCATCAGTCAGGACAACCAAGAGACCCAGTACTTC	CAISQDNQETQYF
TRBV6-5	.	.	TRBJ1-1	TGTGCCAGCAGTTACTTCGTTTTCGGGGATAACACTGAAGCTTTCTTT	CASSYFVFGDNTEAFF
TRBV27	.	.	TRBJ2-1	TGTGCCAGCAGTTTAAGTATCGGGAGCGTATCCTACAATGAGCAGTTCTTC	CASSLSIGSVSYNEQFF
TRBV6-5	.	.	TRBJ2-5	TGTGCCAGCAGCTACTCCTCCAGGGGTCTTAGAGAGACCCAGTACTTC	CASSYSSRGLRETQYF
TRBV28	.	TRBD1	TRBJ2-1	TGTGCCAGCAGTCCACAGGGGAATGAGCAGTTCTTC	CASSPQGNEQFF
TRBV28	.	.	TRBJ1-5	TGTGCCAGCAATCCCCCGGGGGAGATCAGCAATCAGCCCCAGCATTTT	CASNPPGEISNQPQHF
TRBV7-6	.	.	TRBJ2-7	TGTGCCAGCAGCTCGGGACTGAACACCTACGAGCAGTACTTC	CASSSGLNTYEQYF
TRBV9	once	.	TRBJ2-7	TGTGCCAGCCGTTCGGGAAGCTCCTACGAGCAGTACTTC	CASRSGSSYEQYF
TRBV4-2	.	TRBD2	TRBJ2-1	TGTGCCAGCAGCCAAGATACTAGCGGGGGACTCTCCTACAATGAGCAGTTCTTC	CASSQDTSGGLSYNEQFF
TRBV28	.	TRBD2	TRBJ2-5	TGTGCCAGCCACTCAGGGTGGGGGGGCCAAGAGACCCAGTACTTC	CASHSGWGGQETQYF